This T cell receptor beta chain stems from a study of regulatory T cells in long-lasting Graves disease. The sample's time point: newly diagnosed GD, antithyroid drugs for less than 3 months. Researchers made the TCR library from RNA that was extracted from PBMCs. The guidelines of the American Thyroid Association were the basis for diagnosing Graves' disease. It was an endocrinology department in Xi'an, China, that provided the patients. For TCR beta, libraries came from iRepertoire HTBI primers and Arm-PCR of CDR3 regions. TCRdb itself ran the multiplex PCR reads through MiXCR, one entry per CDR3 protein. The data contain more than 400,000 distinct CDR3 sequences, about 17% of them singletons. V was cut by 0 bases and J by 3 bases, with 9 bases left in between. The V gene's germline CDR1 is DFQATT and CDR2 SNEGSKA (reference sequence). This CDR3 is 13 amino acids long. These data were also filed under a second study, of T cells in Graves' hyperthyroidism and ophthalmopathy. That work adds: Most expanded thyroid clonotypes above 0.001 recurred in blood.

The rearrangement joins TRBV20-1 to TRBJ2-7; no reliable D call. The receptor's source is a woman aged 25-40 years with Graves disease. The sample consisted of peripheral blood mononuclear cells (PBMCs), taken at new diagnosis, from a patient treated with antithyroid drugs. The CDR3 nucleotides are TGCAGTGCTAGAGAGGGTAGCAGCTACGAGCAGTACTTC. The encoded protein is CSAREGSSYEQYF.